This TCR beta chain was found in a study of control samples from healthy donors and cancer patients. CDR1 is MNHEY and CDR2 is SVGAGI in the germline V gene. CDR3 length: 15 residues. Trimming cost V 6 bases and J 4 bases, with 18 bases left between them. Method: immunoSEQ multiplex PCR; TCRdb's copy keeps in-frame clones and lacks some. This table holds some 410,000 clones, 75% to 95% found once. The V call is TRBV6-5, the J call TRBJ1-1, with D possibly matching TRBD1 (5 bases). The TCR originated in a man between 35 and 55 years old with head and neck cancer. The sample taken for sequencing was PBMCs. The CDR3 spells CASSPRHRSSTEAFF. CDR3 coding DNA: TGTGCCAGCAGCCCCAGGCACAGGTCAAGCACTGAAGCTTTCTTT.